Below, 28 T cell receptor beta chains from the same sample are listed, as sequenced in a study of blood T cell repertoires in COVID-19. Profiled with immunoSEQ multiplex PCR; TCRdb holds only in-frame clones, not every one. The table includes 75,000 to 95,000 clones, about 88% detected once. Source material: peripheral blood. Source of these receptors: an elderly woman with acute or convalescent COVID-19.

The genes are TRBV5-1 and TRBJ1-6; maybe TRBD1 (6 bases). Trimming left V 2 bases short and J 5 bases short, with 11 bases between. The CDR3 sequence is 15 residues long. CDR1 SGHRS and CDR2 YFSETQ come from the germline V gene. The CDR3 DNA sequence: TGCGCCAGCAGCTTATGGCAGGGGAATAATTCACCCCTCCACTTT. This translates into CASSLWQGNNSPLHF.

CDR3 DNA sequence: TGTGCCAGCAGCTTTGCGCTCGGACAGCAAGAGACCCAGTACTTC. As protein: CASSFALGQQETQYF. The V and J genes are TRBV12-1 and TRBJ2-5; the table's D call, TRBD1, has no DNA check behind it. TRBV12-1 is marked as a pseudogene. This CDR3 is built from 15 residues.

The chain combines TRBV7-2 with TRBJ2-5, with 11 bases matching TRBD2. This CDR3 is built from 17 residues. The trim removed 5 bases at V and 2 bases at J, leaving 10 bases unmatched. Germline-derived CDR1 and CDR2 are SGHTA and FQGNSA. The CDR3 bases are TGTGCCAGCAGCCCCCTAGCGACTAGCGGGACTCAAGAGACCCAGTACTTC. Its protein is CASSPLATSGTQETQYF. Using reference TRBV7-2 and TRBJ2-5 for the parts outside the CDR3, the full variable domain is GAGVSQSPSNKVTEKGKDVELRCDPISGHTALYWYRQSLGQGLEFLIYFQGNSAPDKSGLPSDRFSAERTGGSVSTLTIQRTQQEDSAVYLCASSPLATSGTQETQYFGPGTRLLVL.

Comments on this clone: Different DNA sequences within this sample yield the same CDR3. The genes are TRBV7-2 and TRBJ1-1; maybe TRBD1 (6 bases). The V gene lost 6 bases and the J gene lost 0 bases, with 17 bases spanning the gap. CDR3 length: 16 residues. Per the germline V gene, CDR1 is SGHTA and CDR2 is FQGNSA. CDR3 residues: CASRSRGGAMNTEAFF. The DNA for the CDR3 is TGTGCCAGCAGATCACGGGGGGGGGCTATGAACACTGAAGCTTTCTTT.

The V and J genes are TRBV11-2 and TRBJ1-2; D gene ambiguous. This CDR3 spans 11 amino acids. The V gene's germline CDR1 is SGHAT and CDR2 FQNNGV. The V end was cut by 5 bases, the J end by 5 bases, with 6 bases between. The CDR3 region is CASSNIYGYTF. The DNA for the CDR3 is TGTGCCAGCAGCAACATATATGGCTACACCTTC.

Here the CDR3 reads CASRGPTGETEAFF. DNA for the CDR3: TGTGCCAGCAGGGGCCCTACAGGAGAAACTGAAGCTTTCTTT. The rearrangement joins TRBV6-5 to TRBJ1-1; tentatively, D is TRBD1 (5 bases). V lost 6 bases to trimming and J lost 5 bases, with 16 bases between them. CDR1 is MNHEY and CDR2 is SVGAGI in the germline V gene. The CDR3 is made up of 14 amino acids.

J is TRBJ1-1 and V is TRBV9; 10 bases fit TRBD1. CDR3 length: 17 residues. Germline V gives CDR1 SGDLS, CDR2 YYNGEE. The junction had 12 bases not matched to a gene; V was cut back by 4 bases and J by 3 bases. CDR3 amino acids: CASSPRQGAPRDTEAFF. The CDR3 DNA is TGTGCCAGCAGCCCTCGACAGGGGGCGCCCAGGGACACTGAAGCTTTCTTT.

The chain carries TRBV4-1 and TRBJ2-3, with 7 bases that match TRBD2. V lost 2 bases, J lost 5 bases, and 4 bases stayed unmatched. Germline V gene data show CDR1 as MGHRA and CDR2 as YSYEKL. There are 14 residues in the CDR3. CDR3 sequence: CASSQRLAGDTQYF. CDR3 DNA sequence: TGCGCCAGCAGCCAAAGACTAGCCGGAGATACGCAGTATTTT.

The rearrangement joins TRBV3-1 (or the pseudogene TRBV3-2) to TRBJ2-5, with TRBD2 matching 8 bases. V lost 6 bases, J lost 1 base, and 7 bases stayed unmatched. This CDR3 is built from 15 residues. Germline V gene data show CDR1 as LGHDT and CDR2 as YNNKEL (reference sequence). The CDR3 DNA reads as TGTGCCAGCAGGGTCAGCGGGGGCCCCCAAGAGACCCAGTACTTC. Residues: CASRVSGGPQETQYF.

The chain couples TRBV20-1 to TRBJ1-5; D gene uncertain. The CDR3 runs to 14 residues. Germline lookup yields CDR1 DFQATT and CDR2 SNEGSKA (reference sequence). V was pared by 3 bases and J by 2 bases, with 11 bases between. Here the CDR3 reads CSASLGTGNQPQHF. The CDR3 DNA reads TGCAGTGCTAGTCTAGGCACGGGCAATCAGCCCCAGCATTTT.

This chain links TRBV6-6 with TRBJ2-7; D is perhaps TRBD1 (5 bases). The CDR3 totals 13 residues. V shed 2 bases and J shed 4 bases, with 9 bases lying between them. Germline CDR1 MNHNY, CDR2 SVGAGI (reference sequence). The CDR3 nucleotides are TGTGCCAGCAGTTACAGGGGTTTGTACGAGCAGTACTTC. Translation gives CASSYRGLYEQYF.

This rearrangement joins TRBV4-2 to TRBJ1-2, with D tentatively TRBD1 (6 bases). Trimming cost V 5 bases and J 5 bases, with 15 bases left between them. Germline CDR1 LGHNA, CDR2 YNFKEQ. The CDR3 contains 14 residues. The CDR3 region has the DNA TGTGCCAGCAGCACCCGGACAGAGATTTATGGCTACACCTTC. Its protein product is CASSTRTEIYGYTF.

The rearrangement links TRBV7-8 to TRBJ2-3; D is possibly TRBD1 (6 bases). V shed 5 bases and J shed 3 bases, with 15 bases lying between them. Looked up from germline, CDR1 is SGHVS and CDR2 is FQNEAQ. The CDR3 runs 15 residues. The CDR3 sequence: CASSREARGTDTQYF. The CDR3 DNA follows: TGTGCCAGCAGCCGAGAGGCGAGGGGGACAGATACGCAGTATTTT.

The chain has TRBV28 and TRBJ1-5, with 8 positions matching TRBD1. This CDR3 contains 17 residues. Germline V CDR1 and CDR2: MDHEN, SYDVKM. The J segment lost 1 base and the V segment lost 4 bases, leaving 9 bases of the junction unmatched. CDR3 DNA sequence: TGTGCCAGCAGTTCCACAGGGGGGACGGGGAGCAATCAGCCCCAGCATTTT. Its protein product is CASSSTGGTGSNQPQHF.

The chain is built from TRBV9 and TRBJ1-1, with a tentative D call TRBD1 (5 bases). In germline, CDR1 is SGDLS, CDR2 YYNGEE. The CDR3 is 14 amino acids. V lost 7 bases and J 1 base, leaving 14 bases between the germline ends. The CDR3 loop is CASGEPTGNTEAFF. The CDR3 coding sequence is TGTGCCAGCGGCGAACCAACAGGGAACACTGAAGCTTTCTTT.

The V gene is TRBV19, the J gene TRBJ1-3; 7 bases map to TRBD1. J gave up 0 bases and V 4 bases, and 9 bases lay outside the gene matches. CDR1 LNHDA and CDR2 SQIVND come from the germline V gene (reference sequence). The CDR3 runs to 17 residues. CDR3 sequence (DNA): TGTGCCAGTAGTAACTCCGGGACAGTTTTCTCTGGAAACACCATATATTTT. Translation: CASSNSGTVFSGNTIYF.

The chain carries TRBV19 and TRBJ2-7, with 7 positions matching TRBD2. The germline CDR1 and CDR2 sequences are LNHDA and SQIVND (reference sequence). The CDR3 loop spans 14 amino acids. V gave up 2 bases and J gave up 2 bases; unmatched junction bases: 3. CDR3: CASSIPGGTYEQYF. CDR3 sequence (DNA): TGTGCCAGTAGTATACCGGGGGGAACCTACGAGCAGTACTTC.

This clone is a singleton in its sample. The chain links TRBV6-2 or TRBV6-3 to TRBJ1-1; D may be TRBD1 (6 bases). This CDR3 has 18 amino acids. The germline V gene has CDR1 MNHEY and CDR2 SVGEGT. Trimming cost V 0 bases and J 2 bases, with 19 bases left between them. The CDR3 is CASSYSRPGVRLNTEAFF. The DNA of the CDR3 is TGTGCCAGCAGTTACTCCCGGCCAGGGGTCCGACTAAACACTGAAGCTTTCTTT.

The genes are TRBV7-8 and TRBJ2-7, with a tentative D call TRBD2 (6 bases). This CDR3 comprises 14 residues. With 5 bases removed from V and 6 bases from J, the gap between germline ends came to 17 bases. Germline assignment: CDR1 SGHVS and CDR2 FQNEAQ. CDR3: CASSPIGSGSEQYF. CDR3 nucleotide sequence: TGTGCCAGCAGCCCAATCGGTAGCGGATCCGAGCAGTACTTC.

This clone was seen a single time. J is TRBJ2-2 and V is TRBV7-6, with TRBD2 matching over 8 bases. The CDR3 contains 16 residues. The germline V gene encodes CDR1 SGHVS and CDR2 FNYEAQ. The V gene end was trimmed by 4 bases and the J gene end by 0 bases; junction bases not matched to a gene: 4. The CDR3 DNA reads as TGTGCCAGCAGCTGGCCGGGACTAGCGAACACCGGGGAGCTGTTTTTT. Translating it yields CASSWPGLANTGELFF.

This chain links TRBV7-2 with TRBJ2-3, with TRBD2 matching over 10 bases. V lost 4 bases, J lost 4 bases, and 2 bases stayed unmatched. CDR1 is SGHTA, CDR2 FQGNSA, per germline. CDR3 length: 14 amino acids. This CDR3 is CASSYGLAADTQYF. The DNA for the CDR3 is TGTGCCAGCAGCTACGGACTAGCGGCAGATACGCAGTATTTT.

This chain links TRBV5-5 with TRBJ1-1; the match to TRBD1 covers 9 bases. This CDR3 has 12 amino acids. Germline lookup yields CDR1 SGHKS and CDR2 YYEKEE (reference sequence). The V gene end was trimmed by 4 bases and the J gene end by 8 bases; junction bases not matched to a gene: 3. The CDR3 region is CASSVGTGEAFF. Written as DNA, the CDR3 is TGTGCCAGCAGCGTCGGGACAGGGGAAGCTTTCTTT.

The J gene is TRBJ2-3, the V gene TRBV19; 9 bases line up with TRBD1. The CDR3 consists of 15 residues. V gave up 6 bases and J gave up 0 bases; unmatched junction bases: 4. CDR1 LNHDA and CDR2 SQIVND come from the germline V gene (reference sequence). CDR3 region: CASSGTGISTDTQYF. In DNA form, the CDR3 reads TGTGCCAGTAGCGGGACAGGGATCAGCACAGATACGCAGTATTTT.

The J gene is TRBJ1-1, the V gene TRBV28; the match to TRBD1 covers 8 bases. The CDR3 covers 16 residues. Germline CDR1 and CDR2: MDHEN and SYDVKM. Trimming at V came to 2 bases and at J to 3 bases, leaving 8 bases not matched to a gene. CDR3 sequence (DNA): TGTGCCAGCAGTTTACAGCAGGGGGCTACGGACACTGAAGCTTTCTTT. This encodes CASSLQQGATDTEAFF.

The V call is TRBV19, the J call TRBJ1-4; the D gene is possibly TRBD1 (6 bases). Germline V lookup: CDR1 LNHDA, CDR2 SQIVND (reference sequence). The CDR3 covers 16 residues. The V end lost 5 bases, the J end lost 8 bases, and 21 bases lay between the germline ends. The DNA of the CDR3 is TGTGCCAGTAGTCGGAGCACAGGGCTGATAAACGAAAAACTGTTTTTT. Translated, it gives CASSRSTGLINEKLFF. The whole variable domain, filled in from reference TRBV19 and TRBJ1-4, reads DGGITQSPKYLFRKEGQNVTLSCEQNLNHDAMYWYRQDPGQGLRLIYYSQIVNDFQKGDIAEGYSVSREKKESFPLTVTSAQKNPTAFYLCASSRSTGLINEKLFFGSGTQLSVL.

The V and J genes are TRBV18 and TRBJ1-1, with TRBD1 matching 7 bases. CDR3 length equals 17 residues. The germline V gene has CDR1 KGHSH and CDR2 LQKENI. V shed 3 bases, J shed 0 bases, and the junction held 10 bases outside the gene matches. CDR3 coding DNA: TGTGCCAGCTCACCCGGGACAGCAAGCCGATTGAACACTGAAGCTTTCTTT. Protein sequence: CASSPGTASRLNTEAFF. Full variable domain (outside the CDR3, taken from reference TRBV18 and TRBJ1-1): NAGVMQNPRHLVRRRGQEARLRCSPMKGHSHVYWYRQLPEEGLKFMVYLQKENIIDESGMPKERFSAEFPKEGPSILRIQQVVRGDSAAYFCASSPGTASRLNTEAFFGQGTRLTVV.

V usage is TRBV15 and J usage is TRBJ1-3, with D possibly TRBD1 on 5 matching bases. The CDR3 contains 16 residues. V gave up 0 bases and J gave up 0 bases, with 9 bases separating them. Germline values: CDR1 LNHNV, CDR2 YYDKDF (reference sequence). The CDR3 here is CATSRDQGSSGNTIYF. The CDR3 DNA follows: TGTGCCACCAGCAGAGATCAGGGAAGCTCTGGAAACACCATATATTTT.

The genes are TRBV2 and TRBJ1-4; the D is unclear. CDR3 size: 14 residues. CDR1 and CDR2 from the germline V gene are SNHLY and FYNNEI. Between the trimmed V and J ends, which lost 2 bases and 5 bases, there was a span of 9 bases. The CDR3 coding sequence is TGTGCCAGCAGTGAAATAGCTATCAATGAAAAACTGTTTTTT. This codes for CASSEIAINEKLFF.